This TCR beta chain was recorded in a study of early stage breast cancer tumors. The assay was immunoSEQ multiplex PCR, and TCRdb's table has in-frame clones only and misses some. The sample records approximately 33,000 clones, roughly four fifths being singletons. Per the germline V gene, CDR1 is MGHRA and CDR2 is YSYEKL. The V end was cut by 3 bases, the J end by 1 base, with 9 bases between. This CDR3 has 14 residues. The sample consisted of blood. The V and J genes are TRBV4-1 and TRBJ2-5; tentative D call: TRBD1 (6 bases). This receptor was taken from a person in their forties with breast cancer. CDR3 protein: CASSQTGLQETQYF. Written as DNA, the CDR3 is TGCGCCAGCAGCCAGACAGGCCTCCAAGAGACCCAGTACTTC.